These T cell receptor beta chains were read from a single sample in a study of T cell responses to AZD1222 COVID-19 vaccine. Libraries were prepared by immunoSEQ multiplex PCR; TCRdb keeps only in-frame clonotypes and omits some of them. The sample comprises about 150,000 clones, around 95% of which are singletons, and around 1.3% rests with the top ten. The source was peripheral blood, collected on day 0 of AZD1222 vaccination. The receptors were sampled from an adult in good health. Both conserved end residues are part of each CDR3. The D gene is left open where the match is weak. Not all rows give a size; the values are once, few, many and, for expanded clones, a class.

NA	NA	TRBV5-5	TRBJ2-4	CASSLVPGVRDIQYF	TGTGCCAGCAGCTTGGTACCCGGGGTGAGAGACATTCAGTACTTC
NA	once	TRBV7-9	TRBJ2-6	CASSFLSQRSGANVLTF	TGTGCCAGCAGCTTCCTTTCGCAGAGATCTGGGGCCAACGTCCTGACTTTC
TRBD1	NA	TRBV5-1	TRBJ1-6	CASRPDRAAHSPLHF	TGCGCCAGCAGGCCTGACAGGGCTGCTCATTCACCCCTCCACTTT
NA	NA	TRBV5-6	TRBJ1-5	CASSLWQRNQPQHF	TGTGCCAGCAGCTTGTGGCAGCGAAATCAGCCCCAGCATTTT
NA	NA	TRBV5-6	TRBJ2-6	CASSFLPGRSGANVLTF	TGTGCCAGCAGCTTTTTGCCCGGGAGATCTGGGGCCAACGTCCTGACTTTC
NA	NA	TRBV7-6	TRBJ1-5	CASSLVSNSNQPQHF	TGTGCCAGCAGCTTAGTCAGTAATAGCAATCAGCCCCAGCATTTT
TRBD1	NA	TRBV19	TRBJ1-5	CASSFTGTGALNQPQHF	TGTGCCAGTAGTTTTACCGGGACAGGGGCCCTCAATCAGCCCCAGCATTTT
TRBD1	NA	TRBV5-6	TRBJ1-2	CASSLLDRANYGYTF	TGTGCCAGCAGCTTGCTGGACAGGGCCAACTATGGCTACACCTTC
NA	once	TRBV5-1	TRBJ2-3	CASSSTRWGLNTQYF	TGCGCCAGCAGCAGTACTAGGTGGGGCTTGAATACGCAGTATTTT
NA	NA	TRBV7-9	TRBJ1-3	CASSYIGGAGNTIYF	TGTGCCAGCAGCTACATAGGGGGAGCTGGAAACACCATATATTTT
NA	NA	TRBV7-9	TRBJ2-5	CASSSGYQETQYF	TGTGCCAGCAGCTCCGGGTACCAAGAGACCCAGTACTTC
TRBD2	NA	TRBV3-1/TRBV3-2	TRBJ2-2	CASSQEAGLSHGGELFF	TGTGCCAGCAGCCAAGAAGCGGGATTAAGTCATGGCGGGGAGCTGTTTTTT
TRBD1	NA	TRBV4-1	TRBJ2-2	CASSLQTGAGSGELFF	TGCGCCAGCAGCCTGCAGACAGGGGCTGGATCCGGGGAGCTGTTTTTT
NA	NA	TRBV3-1/TRBV3-2	TRBJ1-1	CASSQGHMNTEAFF	TGTGCCAGCAGCCAAGGGCATATGAACACTGAAGCTTTCTTT
NA	NA	TRBV7-8	TRBJ2-5	CASSFRGLAGAQETQYF	TGTGCCAGCAGCTTTAGGGGTTTGGCAGGCGCCCAAGAGACCCAGTACTTC
NA	NA	TRBV7-3	TRBJ1-2	CASSLVGLGDYGYTF	TGTGCCAGCAGCTTAGTGGGCTTAGGGGACTATGGCTACACCTTC
NA	NA	TRBV20-1	TRBJ1-1	CSVRGNTEAFF	TGCAGTGTTCGGGGGAACACTGAAGCTTTCTTT
NA	NA	TRBV2	TRBJ2-1	CASSGYGSSYNEQFF	TGTGCCAGCAGTGGCTACGGGAGCTCCTACAATGAGCAGTTCTTC
NA	once	TRBV15	TRBJ1-2	CATSSITEGLHYGYTF	TGTGCCACCAGCAGTATAACGGAGGGACTCCACTATGGCTACACCTTC
NA	NA	TRBV6-2/TRBV6-3	TRBJ2-5	CASRSGLQRVTQYF	TGTGCCAGCCGTTCTGGGCTACAAAGGGTGACCCAGTACTTC
TRBD1	NA	TRBV23-1	TRBJ1-1	CASTKFRDRGSTEAFF	TGCGCCAGCACCAAATTCCGGGACAGGGGATCCACTGAAGCTTTCTTT
NA	NA	TRBV29-1	TRBJ1-1	CSVRSRTLNTEAFF	TGCAGCGTCAGGTCCCGTACCCTTAACACTGAAGCTTTCTTT
NA	NA	TRBV6-4	TRBJ1-3	CASSDWLGSGTIYF	TGTGCCAGCAGTGACTGGCTTGGCAGCGGGACCATATATTTT
NA	NA	TRBV7-6	TRBJ2-2	CASSYHELGAGELFF	TGTGCCAGCAGCTACCACGAACTGGGCGCCGGGGAGCTGTTTTTT
NA	NA	TRBV27	TRBJ1-1	CASSLDRGNTEAFF	TGTGCCAGCAGTTTGGACCGAGGGAACACTGAAGCTTTCTTT
NA	once	TRBV19	TRBJ1-1	CASSMVGGHNTEAFF	TGTGCCAGTAGTATGGTGGGGGGGCATAACACTGAAGCTTTCTTT
TRBD1	NA	TRBV7-9	TRBJ1-6	CASSPGTGDNSPLHF	TGTGCCAGCAGCCCGGGGACAGGGGATAATTCACCCCTCCACTTT
NA	NA	TRBV19	TRBJ1-2	CASQLIQGWGYGYTF	TGTGCCAGCCAACTAATACAGGGTTGGGGCTATGGCTACACCTTC
TRBD1	NA	TRBV5-4	TRBJ2-3	CASSFRDRGRQSF	TGTGCCAGCAGCTTCCGGGACAGGGGGCGTCAGAGCTTT
NA	NA	TRBV5-1	TRBJ1-5	CASSPIPTGTTNQPQHF	TGCGCCAGCAGCCCCATCCCCACAGGGACGACGAATCAGCCCCAGCATTTT
NA	NA	TRBV11-2	TRBJ1-2	CASSFTSGTVGYGYTF	TGTGCCAGCAGCTTTACTTCCGGGACGGTGGGGTATGGCTACACCTTC
NA	NA	TRBV4-3	TRBJ2-3	CASSQDLVFGYTQYF	TGCGCCAGCAGCCAAGATCTGGTCTTCGGCTATACGCAGTATTTT
TRBD1	NA	TRBV7-8	TRBJ2-2	CASRDRGRGELFF	TGTGCCAGCAGAGACAGGGGCCGAGGGGAGCTGTTTTTT
TRBD1	NA	TRBV5-1	TRBJ2-3	CASSFGAGGADTQYF	TGCGCCAGCAGCTTCGGCGCAGGGGGCGCAGATACGCAGTATTTT
TRBD2	NA	TRBV7-9	TRBJ2-1	CASSSFRGGLLYNEQFF	TGTGCCAGCAGCTCCTTCCGGGGAGGGCTACTATACAATGAGCAGTTCTTC
NA	once	TRBV12-5	TRBJ2-1	CASGFPSVSEQFF	TGTGCTAGTGGTTTCCCTTCCGTGAGTGAGCAGTTCTTC
TRBD1	NA	TRBV19	TRBJ2-1	CASTTGGYNEQFF	TGTGCCAGTACCACAGGGGGCTACAATGAGCAGTTCTTC
NA	NA	TRBV11-2	TRBJ2-5	CASRPSWGNQETQYF	TGTGCCAGCAGACCGAGCTGGGGGAATCAAGAGACCCAGTACTTC
NA	NA	TRBV28	TRBJ2-3	CASSLPSNLDTQYF	TGTGCCAGCAGTTTGCCCAGTAACCTGGATACGCAGTATTTT
TRBD2	NA	TRBV15	TRBJ2-3	CATSRGSRGVPDTQYF	TGTGCCACCAGCAGAGGAAGCCGGGGGGTACCAGATACGCAGTATTTT
TRBD1	once	TRBV27	TRBJ1-2	CASLGLQGARHGYTF	TGTGCCAGCCTGGGTCTTCAGGGGGCGAGGCATGGCTACACCTTC
TRBD2	NA	TRBV6-5	TRBJ2-1	CAIRGLADNEQFF	TGTGCCATCAGGGGACTAGCGGACAATGAGCAGTTCTTC
NA	NA	TRBV5-1	TRBJ1-1	CASSLAPGGQTTEAFF	TGCGCCAGCAGCTTGGCCCCAGGAGGACAGACCACTGAAGCTTTCTTT
TRBD2	once	TRBV4-3	TRBJ2-3	CASSQGASGRRGTDTQYF	TGCGCCAGCAGCCAAGGGGCTAGCGGGAGAAGGGGGACAGATACGCAGTATTTT
TRBD1	once	TRBV3-1/TRBV3-2	TRBJ1-6	CASSHGTGSASPLHF	TGTGCCAGCAGCCACGGGACAGGGTCAGCCTCACCCCTCCACTTT
NA	NA	TRBV6-5	TRBJ1-1	CASSYQRTANTEAFF	TGTGCCAGCAGTTACCAAAGGACAGCGAACACTGAAGCTTTCTTT
NA	NA	TRBV29-1	TRBJ1-3	CSVASKGNTIYF	TGCAGCGTTGCTTCAAAAGGAAACACCATATATTTT
NA	NA	TRBV12-3/TRBV12-4	TRBJ2-1	CASSRQAGVEQFF	TGTGCCAGCAGCCGACAGGCGGGAGTTGAGCAGTTCTTC
NA	NA	TRBV12-5	TRBJ2-5	CASGPSPWETQYF	TGTGCTAGTGGACCCAGCCCGTGGGAGACCCAGTACTTC
TRBD1	NA	TRBV4-1	TRBJ1-1	CASSQDFQGGTEAFF	TGCGCCAGCAGCCAAGATTTCCAGGGGGGGACTGAAGCTTTCTTT